These 26 T cell receptor beta chains share one sample of origin, sequenced in a study of cytomegalovirus exposure and HLA in healthy donors. Here immunoSEQ multiplex PCR was the method, and the copy in TCRdb shows in-frame clones only, minus some. The sample records 200,000 to 250,000 clones, roughly 88% being singletons. Source material: PBMCs. The receptors derive from a woman aged 30 to 39 in good health and CMV-seropositive.

J is TRBJ2-5 and V is TRBV20-1, with a weak D call TRBD2 (5 bases). The CDR3 consists of 11 residues. V was cut by 7 bases and J by 3 bases, with 9 bases left in between. The germline CDR1 and CDR2 sequences are DFQATT and SNEGSKA (reference sequence). CDR3 loop: CSVRAEETQYF. CDR3 bases: TGCAGTGTCCGAGCGGAAGAGACCCAGTACTTC.

The rearrangement uses TRBV2 and TRBJ2-2, with 8 bases lining up with TRBD1. The germline CDR1 and CDR2 sequences are SNHLY and FYNNEI. After removal of 2 bases from V and 7 bases from J, the junction contained 6 bases not matched to a gene. The CDR3 has 15 residues. This CDR3 reads CASSEYRGNVGELFF. As DNA, the CDR3 is TGTGCCAGCAGTGAATACAGGGGGAATGTCGGGGAGCTGTTTTTT.

This clone came up a few times. CDR3 region: CAISGDRGSTF. The CDR3 bases are TGTGCCATCAGTGGAGACAGGGGATCCACCTTC. The chain carries TRBV10-3 and TRBJ1-2, with 8 nucleotides matching TRBD1. V trimming: 4 bases; J trimming: 13 bases; junction bases outside the gene matches: 5. Germline CDR1 ENHRY, CDR2 SYGVKD. The CDR3 spans 11 residues.

This chain links TRBV29-1 with TRBJ2-1; 7 bases are a match to TRBD2. The length of the CDR3 is 14 residues. Germline trimming cut 5 bases from V and 0 bases from J; bases unmatched to any gene: 4. Germline loops: CDR1 SQVTM, CDR2 ANQGSEA. CDR3 DNA sequence: TGCAGCGTTATGACTAGCTTCTCCTACAATGAGCAGTTCTTC. Translated, it gives CSVMTSFSYNEQFF.

The rearrangement joins TRBV19 to TRBJ1-1, with D maybe TRBD1 (6 bases). Between the trimmed V and J ends, which lost 4 bases and 6 bases, there was a span of 15 bases. The CDR3 consists of 14 residues. Germline lookup yields CDR1 LNHDA and CDR2 SQIVND (reference sequence). The CDR3 spells CASSKQGRLPEAFF. In DNA form, the CDR3 reads TGTGCCAGTAGTAAACAGGGACGTTTGCCTGAAGCTTTCTTT.

This sequence joins TRBV29-1 and TRBJ2-5; a possible D gene is TRBD2 (6 bases). Germline CDR1 and CDR2: SQVTM and ANQGSEA. The V end lost 1 base, the J end lost 9 bases, and 9 bases lay between the germline ends. This CDR3 has 11 amino acids. The CDR3 nucleotides read TGCAGCGTTGAAGGGCGGGAATCCCAGTACTTC. Its protein product is CSVEGRESQYF.

The J gene is TRBJ1-2, the V gene TRBV10-3; D unclear. Trimming pared 10 bases from V and 3 bases from J, leaving 15 bases between. This CDR3 contains 13 residues. Germline CDR1 reads ENHRY; CDR2 reads SYGVKD. CDR3 nucleotides: TGTGCCACTAATCCAGGAGGATACTATGGCTACACCTTC. Encoded protein: CATNPGGYYGYTF.

The V call is TRBV7-9, the J call TRBJ2-7, with D maybe TRBD2 (6 bases). Trimming took off 5 bases at V and 3 bases at J, with 8 bases between the two ends. The CDR3 extends over 12 amino acids. CDR1 SEHNR and CDR2 FQNEAQ come from the germline V gene (reference sequence). This CDR3 reads CASSTSHYEQYF. The CDR3 DNA is TGTGCCAGCAGCACTAGCCACTACGAGCAGTACTTC.

The chain joins TRBV5-8 to TRBJ2-7; D might be TRBD1 (6 bases). This CDR3 spans 15 amino acids. The germline gives CDR1 SGHTS, CDR2 YDEGEE. Deletions cut 6 bases from V and 1 base from J, with 17 bases between. The CDR3 DNA follows: TGTGCCAGCACACACTCCCGGGACATTTCCTACGAGCAGTACTTC. Amino acid sequence: CASTHSRDISYEQYF.

The chain employs TRBV28 and TRBJ2-7; D not certain. Per germline, CDR1 MDHEN and CDR2 SYDVKM. The V and J ends lost 5 bases and 0 bases respectively, with 14 bases between them. CDR3 length: 15 amino acids. The chain's CDR3 is CASSRAFARSYEQYF. The CDR3 region has the DNA TGTGCCAGCAGTCGCGCCTTTGCTCGCTCCTACGAGCAGTACTTC.

This clone was detected once. DNA for the CDR3: TGTGCCAGCAGCCTCGAGACAGGGCACGAGCAGTACTTC. Translated: CASSLETGHEQYF. This rearrangement joins TRBV7-9 to TRBJ2-7, with 7 bases identical to TRBD1. This CDR3 spans 13 amino acids. From germline, CDR1 is SEHNR and CDR2 FQNEAQ (reference sequence). J lost 5 bases, V lost 5 bases, and 6 bases had no gene match.

The V call is TRBV4-1, the J call TRBJ2-7; possibly TRBD1 or TRBD2 for D (5 bases each). Germline V gene sequence: CDR1 MGHRA, CDR2 YSYEKL. Deletions cut 4 bases from V and 1 base from J, with 14 bases between. The CDR3 runs 15 residues. The CDR3 DNA is TGCGCCAGCAGCCCAACCGGGACGCAATCCTACGAGCAGTACTTC. Amino acids: CASSPTGTQSYEQYF.

The V call is TRBV4-1, the J call TRBJ1-2; D is undetermined. V was cut by 1 base and J by 3 bases, with 3 bases left in between. Germline loops: CDR1 MGHRA, CDR2 YSYEKL. This CDR3 region has 12 residues. For the CDR3, the DNA is TGCGCCAGCAGCCAAGGGGACTATGGCTACACCTTC. The encoded protein is CASSQGDYGYTF.

V gene TRBV20-1 combines with J gene TRBJ1-2, with D hard to call. The germline V gene encodes CDR1 DFQATT and CDR2 SNEGSKA (reference sequence). This CDR3 comprises 11 residues. The ends were cut back, 2 bases at V and 0 bases at J, with 1 base in the middle. This CDR3 is CSARPNYGYTF. The DNA for the CDR3 is TGCAGTGCTAGACCTAACTATGGCTACACCTTC.

The CDR3 coding sequence is TGTGCCTGGAGTCGAGGGGATGATGAGCAGTTCTTC. This codes for CAWSRGDDEQFF. The V call is TRBV30, the J call TRBJ2-1; D tentatively reads TRBD1 or TRBD2 (5 bases each). V lost 2 bases, J lost 8 bases, and 10 bases lay in between. This CDR3 comprises 12 residues. Looked up from germline, CDR1 is GTSNPN and CDR2 is SVGIG (reference sequence).

This rearrangement joins TRBV29-1 to TRBJ2-1, with D uncertain. Looked up from germline, CDR1 is SQVTM and CDR2 is ANQGSEA. Trimming took off 7 bases at V and 6 bases at J, with 10 bases between the two ends. The length of the CDR3 is 11 residues. CDR3 bases: TGCAGCGAGTCCAGAATCAATGAGCAGTTCTTC. Translating it yields CSESRINEQFF.

The chain employs TRBV27 and TRBJ1-2; no reliable D call. Per germline, CDR1 MNHEY and CDR2 SMNVEV (reference sequence). This CDR3 is 13 amino acids long. V was clipped by 0 bases and J by 2 bases, with 4 bases between them. CDR3 sequence (DNA): TGTGCCAGCAGTTTATCGTCAAACTATGGCTACACCTTC. Its translation: CASSLSSNYGYTF.

The chain uses TRBV2 and TRBJ2-7; D remains ambiguous. The germline V and J ends were trimmed by 5 bases and 0 bases, with 17 bases remaining between them. Germline lookup yields CDR1 SNHLY and CDR2 FYNNEI. This CDR3 comprises 16 residues. CDR3 protein: CASSPPQVPVSYEQYF. DNA of the CDR3: TGTGCCAGCAGTCCTCCCCAGGTACCCGTCTCCTACGAGCAGTACTTC.

CDR3 protein: CASSFHGSGELFF. Here the CDR3 DNA reads TGTGCCAGCAGTTTTCATGGCTCCGGGGAGCTGTTTTTT. The chain joins TRBV27 to TRBJ2-2, with unresolved D. The V and J ends lost 3 bases and 6 bases respectively, with 8 bases between them. CDR3 length: 13 residues. Germline CDR1 reads MNHEY; CDR2 reads SMNVEV (reference sequence).

This CDR3 is CAWSVEGTGDQPQHF. The DNA for the CDR3 is TGTGCCTGGAGTGTTGAAGGGACAGGGGATCAGCCCCAGCATTTT. The chain has TRBV30 and TRBJ1-5, with 10 nucleotides matching TRBD1. CDR3 length equals 15 residues. The germline V gene encodes CDR1 GTSNPN and CDR2 SVGIG (reference sequence). V dropped 0 bases and J dropped 5; count of bases not matched to a gene: 4. The whole variable domain, remainder taken from reference TRBV30 and TRBJ1-5, is SQTIHQWPATLVQPVGSPLSLECTVEGTSNPNLYWYRQAAGRGLQLLFYSVGIGQISSEVPQNLSASRPQDRQFILSSKKLLLSDSGFYLCAWSVEGTGDQPQHFGDGTRLSIL.

In this sample, this clone turned up many times. The rearrangement links TRBV19 to TRBJ1-5, with 8 positions matching TRBD1. V lost 9 bases to trimming and J lost 0 bases; unmatched junction nucleotides: 7. The CDR3 length is 15 residues. The germline CDR1 and CDR2 sequences are LNHDA and SQIVND (reference sequence). In DNA form, the CDR3 reads TGTGCCAGCCAAGGACAGGGATTTAGCAATCAGCCCCAGCATTTT. Translating it yields CASQGQGFSNQPQHF.

The rearrangement uses TRBV27 and TRBJ2-6; weak D call: TRBD1 (5 bases). This CDR3 spans 16 amino acids. CDR1 is MNHEY, CDR2 SMNVEV, per germline (reference sequence). V was clipped by 6 bases and J by 2 bases, with 14 bases between them. CDR3 nucleotide sequence: TGTGCCAGCAGATCTCAGGGAAGACCTGGGGCCAACGTCCTGACTTTC. Its translation: CASRSQGRPGANVLTF.

The chain couples TRBV30 to TRBJ2-3, with TRBD1 matching 7 bases. In germline, CDR1 is GTSNPN, CDR2 SVGIG (reference sequence). After removal of 6 bases from V and 2 bases from J, the junction contained 5 bases not matched to a gene. There are 13 residues in the CDR3. DNA of the CDR3: TGTGCCTGCTGGGACAGAAACACAGATACGCAGTATTTT. Its translation: CACWDRNTDTQYF. Together with reference TRBV30 and TRBJ2-3, the CDR3 gives the full variable domain: SQTIHQWPATLVQPVGSPLSLECTVEGTSNPNLYWYRQAAGRGLQLLFYSVGIGQISSEVPQNLSASRPQDRQFILSSKKLLLSDSGFYLCACWDRNTDTQYFGPGTRLTVL.

This chain connects TRBV25-1 to TRBJ1-5; no definite D call. Germline-derived CDR1 and CDR2 are MGHDK and SYGVNS. This CDR3 region has 11 residues. Trimming stripped 2 bases from V and 13 bases from J, with 9 bases between. The CDR3 bases are TGTGCCAGCAGTGAAGGGTCTTTGCAGCATTTT. This sequence encodes CASSEGSLQHF.

The CDR3 DNA sequence: TGTGCCAGCAGCTCCGGACAGACTCACACTGAAGCTTTCTTT. Its translation is CASSSGQTHTEAFF. The V gene is TRBV7-3, the J gene TRBJ1-1; perhaps TRBD1 as D (6 bases). The CDR3 has 14 residues. Germline lookup yields CDR1 SGHTA and CDR2 FQGTGA. The V gene lost 4 bases and the J gene lost 3 bases, with 12 bases spanning the gap.

The CDR3, as DNA: TGTGCTAGTGGTTTGAGGACCTACGAGCAGTACTTC. Protein sequence: CASGLRTYEQYF. The rearrangement links TRBV12-5 to TRBJ2-7; the D is unclear. Germline V lookup: CDR1 LGHNT, CDR2 FRNRAP. The CDR3 is 12 residues long. The germline V and J ends were trimmed by 2 bases and 2 bases, with 4 bases remaining between them.